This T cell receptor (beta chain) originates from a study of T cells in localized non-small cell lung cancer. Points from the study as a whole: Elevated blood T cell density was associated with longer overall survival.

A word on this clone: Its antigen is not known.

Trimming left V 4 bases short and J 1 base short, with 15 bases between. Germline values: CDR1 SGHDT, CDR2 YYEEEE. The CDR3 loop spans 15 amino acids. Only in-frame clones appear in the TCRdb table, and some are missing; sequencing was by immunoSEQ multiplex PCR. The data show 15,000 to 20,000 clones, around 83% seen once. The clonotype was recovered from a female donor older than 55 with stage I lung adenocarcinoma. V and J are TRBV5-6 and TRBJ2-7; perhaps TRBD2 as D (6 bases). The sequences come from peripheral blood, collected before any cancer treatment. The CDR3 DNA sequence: TGTGCCAGCAGCCGTCTAGCGCGAGGTTCCTACGAGCAGTACTTC. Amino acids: CASSRLARGSYEQYF.